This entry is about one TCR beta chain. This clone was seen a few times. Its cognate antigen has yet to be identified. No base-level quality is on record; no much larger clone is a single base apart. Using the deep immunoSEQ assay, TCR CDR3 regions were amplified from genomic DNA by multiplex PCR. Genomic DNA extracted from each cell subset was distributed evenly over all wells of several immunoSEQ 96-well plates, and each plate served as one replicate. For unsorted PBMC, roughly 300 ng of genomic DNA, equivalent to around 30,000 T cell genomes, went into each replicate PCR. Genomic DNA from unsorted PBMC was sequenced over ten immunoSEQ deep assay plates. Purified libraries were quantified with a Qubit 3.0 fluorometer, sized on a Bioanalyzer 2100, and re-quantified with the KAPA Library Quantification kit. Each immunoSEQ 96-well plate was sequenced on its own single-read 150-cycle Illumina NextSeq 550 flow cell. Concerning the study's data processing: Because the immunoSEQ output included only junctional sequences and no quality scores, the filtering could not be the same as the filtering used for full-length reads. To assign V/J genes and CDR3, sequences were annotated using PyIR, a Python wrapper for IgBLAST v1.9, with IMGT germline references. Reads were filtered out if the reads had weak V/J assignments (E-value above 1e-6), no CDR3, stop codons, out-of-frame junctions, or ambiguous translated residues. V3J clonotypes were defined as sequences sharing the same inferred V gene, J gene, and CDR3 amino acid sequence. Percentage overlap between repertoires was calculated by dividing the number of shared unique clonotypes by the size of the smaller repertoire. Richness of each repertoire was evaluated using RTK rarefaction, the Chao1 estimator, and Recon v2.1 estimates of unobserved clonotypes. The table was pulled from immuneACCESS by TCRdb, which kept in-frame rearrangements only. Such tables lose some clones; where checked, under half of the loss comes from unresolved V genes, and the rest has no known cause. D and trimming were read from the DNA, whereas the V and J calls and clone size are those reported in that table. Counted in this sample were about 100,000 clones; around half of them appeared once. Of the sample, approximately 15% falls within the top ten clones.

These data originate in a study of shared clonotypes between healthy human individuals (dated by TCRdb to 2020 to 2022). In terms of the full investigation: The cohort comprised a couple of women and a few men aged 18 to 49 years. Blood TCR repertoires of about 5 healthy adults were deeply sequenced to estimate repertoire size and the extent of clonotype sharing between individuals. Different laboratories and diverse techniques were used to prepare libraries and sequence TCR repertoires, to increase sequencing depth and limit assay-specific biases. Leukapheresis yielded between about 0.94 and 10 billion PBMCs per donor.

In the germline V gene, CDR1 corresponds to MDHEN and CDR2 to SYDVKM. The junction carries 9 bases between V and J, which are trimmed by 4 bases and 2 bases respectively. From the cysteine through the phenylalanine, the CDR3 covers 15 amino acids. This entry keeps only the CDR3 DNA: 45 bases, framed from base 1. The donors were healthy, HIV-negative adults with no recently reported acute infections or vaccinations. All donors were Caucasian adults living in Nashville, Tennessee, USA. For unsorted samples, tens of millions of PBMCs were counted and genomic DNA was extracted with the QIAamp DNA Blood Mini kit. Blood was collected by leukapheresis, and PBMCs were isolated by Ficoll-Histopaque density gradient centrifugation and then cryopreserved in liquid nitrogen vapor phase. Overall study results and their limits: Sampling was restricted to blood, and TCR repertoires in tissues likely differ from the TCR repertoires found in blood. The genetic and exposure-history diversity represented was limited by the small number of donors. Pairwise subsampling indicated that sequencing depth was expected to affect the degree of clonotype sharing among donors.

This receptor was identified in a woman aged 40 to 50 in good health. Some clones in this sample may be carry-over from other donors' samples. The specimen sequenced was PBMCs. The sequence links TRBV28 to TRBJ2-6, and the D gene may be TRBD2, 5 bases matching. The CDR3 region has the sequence CASSSAGTGANVLTF. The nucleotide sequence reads TGTGCCAGCAGTTCCGCGGGCACTGGGGCCAACGTCCTGACTTTC.